A single sample is the source of the 8 T cell receptor beta chains below, sequenced in a study of shared clonotypes between healthy human individuals. Generated by immunoSEQ multiplex PCR, the TCRdb table keeps only in-frame clones and is missing some. The sample gives about 1 million clones, 60% to 80% of which show up once; approximately 1.5% is in the top ten. Sequenced: memory CD4+ T cells sorted from blood. Sample subset: CD45RA-negative fraction. The receptors derive from a man between 18 and 35 years old in good health.

This sequence joins TRBV15 and TRBJ1-3; D gene uncertain. Germline CDR1 is LNHNV and CDR2 is YYDKDF (reference sequence). Trimming pared 5 bases from V and 0 bases from J, leaving 17 bases between. The CDR3 totals 17 residues. The CDR3 bases are TGTGCCACCAGCGCCCCCCATGGAGGCATCTCTGGAAACACCATATATTTT. This sequence encodes CATSAPHGGISGNTIYF.

In nucleotides, the CDR3 is TGCAGCGTTGGGCCCCCGGGGGGTGGACAGACCCAGTACTTC. As protein: CSVGPPGGGQTQYF. V gene TRBV29-1 combines with J gene TRBJ2-5; 7 nucleotides align to TRBD2. After removal of 4 bases from V and 6 bases from J, the junction contained 11 bases not matched to a gene. The CDR3 loop spans 14 amino acids. Germline V gene lookup returns CDR1 SQVTM and CDR2 ANQGSEA.

The rearrangement uses TRBV11-2 and TRBJ2-5; 9 bases match TRBD2. Germline CDR1 and CDR2: SGHAT and FQNNGV. V shed 1 base and J 6 bases; nucleotides not matched to a gene: 15. There are 18 residues in the CDR3. Here the CDR3 DNA reads TGTGCCAGCAGCTTAGGTCCCGCTAGCGGGGAAAGGGAAAAGACCCAGTACTTC. This codes for CASSLGPASGEREKTQYF.

This clone was observed a single time. This chain uses TRBV15 with TRBJ2-6, with D possibly TRBD1 on 6 matching bases. Germline values: CDR1 LNHNV, CDR2 YYDKDF (reference sequence). This CDR3 region has 16 residues. V dropped 0 bases and J dropped 2 bases, with 8 bases sitting between them. The CDR3 sequence is CATSRDPGAGANVLTF. DNA for the CDR3: TGTGCCACCAGCAGAGATCCAGGGGCTGGGGCCAACGTCCTGACTTTC.

This chain links TRBV7-9 with TRBJ2-7; D might be TRBD1 (6 bases). The CDR3 is 15 residues long. Trimming cost V 3 bases and J 2 bases, with 14 bases left between them. Germline V lookup: CDR1 SEHNR, CDR2 FQNEAQ (reference sequence). The CDR3 nucleotides are TGTGCCAGCAGCTTGGGTAGGGACAAAGCCTACGAGCAGTACTTC. Its translation: CASSLGRDKAYEQYF.

The gene calls are TRBV28 and TRBJ1-5, with 9 nucleotides matching TRBD1. The CDR3 covers 19 residues. V gave up 5 bases and J gave up 5 bases; unmatched junction bases: 19. The germline V gene has CDR1 MDHEN and CDR2 SYDVKM. The CDR3 DNA reads as TGTGCCAGCAGTAGAGGGGGACAGGGCCGATCTTTCCTTTATCAGCCCCAGCATTTT. Encoded protein: CASSRGGQGRSFLYQPQHF.

The V gene is TRBV5-4, the J gene TRBJ2-1; 8 bases align to TRBD2. The CDR3 length is 15 residues. Germline V gene sequence: CDR1 SGHNT, CDR2 YYREEE (reference sequence). Trimming took 5 bases from V and 6 from J; bases not matched to a gene: 10. The CDR3 sequence is CASSPTVTSGNEQFF. CDR3 bases: TGTGCCAGCAGTCCAACGGTTACTAGCGGCAATGAGCAGTTCTTC.

V is TRBV30 and J is TRBJ1-2; no definite D call. Germline loops: CDR1 GTSNPN, CDR2 SVGIG (reference sequence). Trimming pared 2 bases from V and 8 bases from J, leaving 12 bases between. This CDR3 spans 12 amino acids. CDR3 coding DNA: TGTGCCTGGAGTCGTCTCCTTGCCGGCTACACCTTC. This encodes CAWSRLLAGYTF.